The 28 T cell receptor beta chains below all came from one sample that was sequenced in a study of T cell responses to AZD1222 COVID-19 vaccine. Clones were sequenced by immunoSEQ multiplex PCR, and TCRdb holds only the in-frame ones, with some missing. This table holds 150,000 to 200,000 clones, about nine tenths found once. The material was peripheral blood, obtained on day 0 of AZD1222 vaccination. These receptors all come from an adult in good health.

CDR3 loop: CASSDRGAGANVLTF. The CDR3 DNA sequence: TGTGCCAGCAGTGATCGGGGGGCTGGGGCCAACGTCCTGACTTTC. The rearrangement joins TRBV2 to TRBJ2-6; TRBD2 agrees at 7 bases. With V trimmed by 3 bases and J by 2 bases, 1 base remained unmatched. The germline V gene has CDR1 SNHLY and CDR2 FYNNEI. The CDR3 loop spans 15 amino acids.

CDR3 DNA sequence: TGTGCCAGTAGTATAGATACCCCCAGGACGCAGTATTTT. Translated, it gives CASSIDTPRTQYF. V usage is TRBV19 and J usage is TRBJ2-3, with unresolved D. Germline CDR1 LNHDA, CDR2 SQIVND (reference sequence). Trimming cost V 0 bases and J 9 bases, with 10 bases left between them. CDR3 length: 13 residues.

CDR3 in DNA: TGTGCCAGCAGTTTCGGCGGGGGTGAAAAACTGTTTTTT. Its protein is CASSFGGGEKLFF. This chain connects TRBV12-3 or TRBV12-4 to TRBJ1-4, with D perhaps matching TRBD1 (5 bases). CDR3 length: 13 amino acids. Trimming left V 3 bases short and J 7 bases short, with 9 bases between.

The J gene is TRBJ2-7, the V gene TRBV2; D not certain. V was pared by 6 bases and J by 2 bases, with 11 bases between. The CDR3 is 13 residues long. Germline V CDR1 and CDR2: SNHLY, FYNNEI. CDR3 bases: TGTGCCAGCAGCAAACCTTTTACCTACGAGCAGTACTTC. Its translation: CASSKPFTYEQYF.

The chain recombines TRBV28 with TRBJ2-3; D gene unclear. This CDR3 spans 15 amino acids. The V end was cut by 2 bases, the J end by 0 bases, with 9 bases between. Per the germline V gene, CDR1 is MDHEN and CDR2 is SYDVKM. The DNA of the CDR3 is TGTGCCAGCAGTTTAGCCCTGGGTAGCACAGATACGCAGTATTTT. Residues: CASSLALGSTDTQYF.

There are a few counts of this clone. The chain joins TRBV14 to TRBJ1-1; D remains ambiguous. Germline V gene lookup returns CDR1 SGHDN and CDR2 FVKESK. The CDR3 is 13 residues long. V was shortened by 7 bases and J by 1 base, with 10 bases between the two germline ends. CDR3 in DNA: TGTGCCAGCATCCGGACTGGGAACACTGAAGCTTTCTTT. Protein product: CASIRTGNTEAFF.

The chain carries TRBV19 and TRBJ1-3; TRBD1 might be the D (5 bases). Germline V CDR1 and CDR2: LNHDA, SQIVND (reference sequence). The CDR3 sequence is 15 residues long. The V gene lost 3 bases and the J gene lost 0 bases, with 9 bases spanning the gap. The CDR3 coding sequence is TGTGCCAGTAGTATTCCAGGGAACTCTGGAAACACCATATATTTT. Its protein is CASSIPGNSGNTIYF.

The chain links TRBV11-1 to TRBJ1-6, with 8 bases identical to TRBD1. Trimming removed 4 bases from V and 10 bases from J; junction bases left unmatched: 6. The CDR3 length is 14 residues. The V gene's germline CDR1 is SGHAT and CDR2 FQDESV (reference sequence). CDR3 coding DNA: TGTGCCAGCAGCTATGGACAGGGAGAATCACCCCTCCACTTT. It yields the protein CASSYGQGESPLHF. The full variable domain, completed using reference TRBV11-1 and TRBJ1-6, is EAEVAQSPRYKITEKSQAVAFWCDPISGHATLYWYRQILGQGPELLVQFQDESVVDDSQLPKDRFSAERLKGVDSTLKIQPAELGDSAMYLCASSYGQGESPLHFGNGTRLTVT.

CDR3 amino acids: CAWSDTSGVPNEQFF. CDR3 sequence (DNA): TGTGCCTGGAGTGACACTAGCGGGGTCCCCAATGAGCAGTTCTTC. The V gene is TRBV30, the J gene TRBJ2-1; 10 positions agree with TRBD2. The CDR3 has 15 residues. CDR1 and CDR2 from the germline V gene are GTSNPN and SVGIG (reference sequence). Unmatched junction bases numbered 6, after V lost 1 base and J lost 6 bases.

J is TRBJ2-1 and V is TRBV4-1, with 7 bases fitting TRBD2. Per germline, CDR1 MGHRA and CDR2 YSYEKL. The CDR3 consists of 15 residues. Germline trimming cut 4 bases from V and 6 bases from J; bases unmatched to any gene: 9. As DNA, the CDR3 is TGCGCCAGCAGCCCTCCCCGGACTAGTTCCAATGAGCAGTTCTTC. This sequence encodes CASSPPRTSSNEQFF.

The CDR3 bases are TGTGCCAGCAGCTTCAGGGTCAGAAACTATGGCTACACCTTC. Encoded protein: CASSFRVRNYGYTF. The chain uses TRBV5-6 and TRBJ1-2; D is perhaps TRBD1 (5 bases). The CDR3 has 14 amino acids. Trimming removed 2 bases from V and 2 bases from J, with 10 bases in between. CDR1 is SGHDT and CDR2 is YYEEEE in the germline V gene.

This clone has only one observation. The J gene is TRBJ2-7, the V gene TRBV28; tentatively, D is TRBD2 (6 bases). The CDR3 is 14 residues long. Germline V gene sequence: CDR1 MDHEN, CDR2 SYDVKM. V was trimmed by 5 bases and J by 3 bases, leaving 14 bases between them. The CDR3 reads CASSPGDGSYEQYF. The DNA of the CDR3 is TGTGCCAGCAGTCCCGGGGACGGGAGCTACGAGCAGTACTTC.

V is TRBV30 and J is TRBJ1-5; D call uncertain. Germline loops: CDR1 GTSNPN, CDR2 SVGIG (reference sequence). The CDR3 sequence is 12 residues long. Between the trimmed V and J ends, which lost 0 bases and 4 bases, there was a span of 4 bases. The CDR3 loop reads CAWSVGNQPQHF. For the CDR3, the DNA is TGTGCCTGGAGTGTGGGTAATCAGCCCCAGCATTTT.

The CDR3 nucleotides read TGTGCCAGCACCGTCCGGGGCCTTAATCAGCCCCAGCATTTT. Protein product: CASTVRGLNQPQHF. The chain joins TRBV28 to TRBJ1-5; weak D call: TRBD1 (5 bases). Trimming shortened V by 7 bases and J by 4 bases, and 14 bases separated the two germline ends. The CDR3 length is 14 residues. Germline V gene data show CDR1 as MDHEN and CDR2 as SYDVKM.

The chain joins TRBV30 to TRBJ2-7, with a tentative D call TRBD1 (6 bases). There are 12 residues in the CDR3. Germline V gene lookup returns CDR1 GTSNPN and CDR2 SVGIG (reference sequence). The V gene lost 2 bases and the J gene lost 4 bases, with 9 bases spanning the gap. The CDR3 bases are TGTGCCTGGAGTCAAACAGGGTACGAGCAGTACTTC. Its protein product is CAWSQTGYEQYF.

CDR3 loop: CASSFSGSYNEQFF. The CDR3 bases are TGTGCCAGCAGCTTTAGCGGGAGTTACAATGAGCAGTTCTTC. The chain carries TRBV7-3 and TRBJ2-1; 9 bases agree with TRBD2. The CDR3 has 14 amino acids. The V and J ends lost 3 bases and 4 bases, in that order; junction bases with no gene match: 1. In germline, CDR1 is SGHTA, CDR2 FQGTGA.

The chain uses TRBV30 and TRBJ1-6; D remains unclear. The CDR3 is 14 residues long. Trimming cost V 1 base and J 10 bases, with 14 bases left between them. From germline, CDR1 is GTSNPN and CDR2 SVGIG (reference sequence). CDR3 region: CAWSAQSGASPLHF. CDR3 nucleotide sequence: TGTGCCTGGAGTGCGCAATCCGGTGCATCACCCCTCCACTTT.

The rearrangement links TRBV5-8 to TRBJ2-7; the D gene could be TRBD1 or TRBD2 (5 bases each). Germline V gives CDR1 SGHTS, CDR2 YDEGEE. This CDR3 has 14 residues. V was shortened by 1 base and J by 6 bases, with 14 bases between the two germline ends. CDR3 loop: CASSLRGVPGEQYF. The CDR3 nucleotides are TGTGCCAGCAGCTTGAGAGGGGTCCCGGGCGAGCAGTACTTC.

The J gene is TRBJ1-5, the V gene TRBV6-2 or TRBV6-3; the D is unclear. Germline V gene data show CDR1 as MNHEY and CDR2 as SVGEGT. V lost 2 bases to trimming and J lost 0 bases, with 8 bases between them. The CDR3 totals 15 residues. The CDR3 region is CASSYDGYSNQPQHF. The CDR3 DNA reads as TGTGCCAGCAGTTACGACGGATATAGCAATCAGCCCCAGCATTTT.

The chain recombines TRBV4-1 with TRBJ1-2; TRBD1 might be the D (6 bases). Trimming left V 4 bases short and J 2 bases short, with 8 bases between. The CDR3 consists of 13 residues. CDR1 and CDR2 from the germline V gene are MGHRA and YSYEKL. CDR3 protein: CASSLGQNYGYTF. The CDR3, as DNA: TGCGCCAGCAGCCTCGGACAGAACTATGGCTACACCTTC.

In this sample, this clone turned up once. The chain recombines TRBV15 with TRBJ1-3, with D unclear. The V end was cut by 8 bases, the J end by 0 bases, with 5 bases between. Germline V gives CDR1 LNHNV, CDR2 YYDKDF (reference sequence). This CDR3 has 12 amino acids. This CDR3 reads CATRNSGNTIYF. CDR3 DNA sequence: TGTGCCACCCGTAACTCTGGAAACACCATATATTTT.

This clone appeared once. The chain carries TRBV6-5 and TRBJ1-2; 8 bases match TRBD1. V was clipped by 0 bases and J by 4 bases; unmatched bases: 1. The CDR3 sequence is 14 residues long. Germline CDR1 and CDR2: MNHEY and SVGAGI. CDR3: CASSYSGQVYGYTF. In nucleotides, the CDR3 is TGTGCCAGCAGTTACTCGGGACAGGTCTATGGCTACACCTTC.

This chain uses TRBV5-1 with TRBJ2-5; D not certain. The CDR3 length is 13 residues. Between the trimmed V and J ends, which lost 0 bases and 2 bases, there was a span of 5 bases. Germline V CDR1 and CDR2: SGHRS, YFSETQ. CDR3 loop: CASSLDQQETQYF. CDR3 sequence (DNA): TGCGCCAGCAGCTTGGACCAACAAGAGACCCAGTACTTC.

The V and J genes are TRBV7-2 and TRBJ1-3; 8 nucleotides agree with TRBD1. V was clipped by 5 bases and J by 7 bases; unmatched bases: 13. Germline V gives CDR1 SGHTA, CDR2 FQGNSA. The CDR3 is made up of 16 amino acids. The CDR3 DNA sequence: TGTGCCAGCAGCCCCGGCGACAGGGGAGTTTGGAACACCATATATTTT. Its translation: CASSPGDRGVWNTIYF. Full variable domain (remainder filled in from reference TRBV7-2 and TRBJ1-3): GAGVSQSPSNKVTEKGKDVELRCDPISGHTALYWYRQSLGQGLEFLIYFQGNSAPDKSGLPSDRFSAERTGGSVSTLTIQRTQQEDSAVYLCASSPGDRGVWNTIYFGEGSWLTVV.

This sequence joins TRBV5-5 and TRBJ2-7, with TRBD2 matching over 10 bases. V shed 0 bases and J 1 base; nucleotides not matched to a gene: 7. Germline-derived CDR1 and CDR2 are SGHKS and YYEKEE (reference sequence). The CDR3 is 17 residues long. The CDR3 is CASSLGLAGESSYEQYF. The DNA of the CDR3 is TGTGCCAGCAGCTTGGGGCTAGCGGGAGAGTCTTCCTACGAGCAGTACTTC.

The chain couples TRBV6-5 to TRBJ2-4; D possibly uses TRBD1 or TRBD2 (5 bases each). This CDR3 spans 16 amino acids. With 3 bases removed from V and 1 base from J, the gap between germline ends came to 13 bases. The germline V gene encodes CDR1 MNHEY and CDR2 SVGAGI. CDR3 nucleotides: TGTGCCAGCAGTTATGTTCCAGGGAGTGCCAAAAACATTCAGTACTTC. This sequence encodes CASSYVPGSAKNIQYF.

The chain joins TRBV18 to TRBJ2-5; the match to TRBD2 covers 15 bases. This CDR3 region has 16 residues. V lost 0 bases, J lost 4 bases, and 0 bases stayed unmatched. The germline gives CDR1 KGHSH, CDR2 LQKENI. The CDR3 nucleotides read TGTGCCAGCTCACCACCGGGACTAGCGGGGGGAGAGACCCAGTACTTC. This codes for CASSPPGLAGGETQYF.

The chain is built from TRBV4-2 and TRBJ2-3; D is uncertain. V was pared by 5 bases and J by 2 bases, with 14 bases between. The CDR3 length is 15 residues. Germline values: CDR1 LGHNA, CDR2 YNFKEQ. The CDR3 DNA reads TGTGCCAGCAGCGAGAGGACGAGACACACAGATACGCAGTATTTT. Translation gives CASSERTRHTDTQYF.